This passage covers 18 T cell receptor beta chains from one sample sequenced in a study of shared T cell receptors in the human thymus. Repertoires were generated with immunoSEQ multiplex PCR, while TCRdb's copy carries only in-frame clones and drops some. The data contain around 730,000 clones, over 75% of them seen just once; the ten biggest clones take up under 0.012%. This sample also belongs to another study, concerning human thymus T cells.

Sequencing used thymocytes. These receptors were taken from a girl less than two years old with a congenital heart defect.

This clone appeared once. The gene calls are TRBV5-1 and TRBJ2-7, with TRBD1 matching 9 bases. Germline V lookup: CDR1 SGHRS, CDR2 YFSETQ. Germline trimming cut 4 bases from V and 2 bases from J; bases unmatched to any gene: 7. The length of the CDR3 is 15 residues. DNA for the CDR3: TGCGCCAGCAGCCCCGGGACAGGGTTCACCTACGAGCAGTACTTC. It encodes CASSPGTGFTYEQYF.

The chain couples TRBV6-1 to TRBJ2-1, with 8 bases that match TRBD1. The CDR3 covers 15 residues. V trimming: 7 bases; J trimming: 7 bases; junction bases outside the gene matches: 12. Germline-derived CDR1 and CDR2 are MNHNS and SASEGT. For the CDR3, the DNA is TGTGCCAGCACCATGCTCAGGGGGCGCTTGAATGAGCAGTTCTTC. This sequence encodes CASTMLRGRLNEQFF.

The chain uses TRBV6-5 and TRBJ1-6; D is unclear. The germline CDR1 and CDR2 sequences are MNHEY and SVGAGI. Trimming took off 6 bases at V and 10 bases at J, with 19 bases between the two ends. The length of the CDR3 is 15 residues. CDR3 bases: TGTGCCAGCAGACCAGCCCGGGATTTTATATCACCCCTCCACTTT. Protein sequence: CASRPARDFISPLHF.

V and J are TRBV2 and TRBJ2-7, with 8 bases identical to TRBD1. CDR1 and CDR2 from the germline V gene are SNHLY and FYNNEI. V lost 7 bases to trimming and J lost 13 bases; unmatched junction nucleotides: 18. CDR3 size: 14 residues. CDR3 in DNA: TGTGCCAGCATTCTGGGGACAGGAGTTAAGTTGGGTTACTTC. Residues: CASILGTGVKLGYF.

The V call is TRBV7-3, the J call TRBJ2-7; 7 positions match TRBD1. The CDR3 spans 15 residues. CDR1 and CDR2 (germline): SGHTA, FQGTGA. After removal of 4 bases from V and 3 bases from J, the junction contained 9 bases not matched to a gene. The CDR3 loop is CASSYGTDNLYEQYF. DNA for the CDR3: TGTGCCAGCAGCTACGGGACAGACAACCTCTACGAGCAGTACTTC.

This clone was seen just once. V is TRBV2 and J is TRBJ1-1; D uncertain. The CDR3 extends over 14 amino acids. Trimming took off 3 bases at V and 4 bases at J, with 12 bases between the two ends. The germline V gene has CDR1 SNHLY and CDR2 FYNNEI. Here the CDR3 DNA reads TGTGCCAGCAGTGAGCTGAGGGCTGGCACTGAAGCTTTCTTT. It encodes CASSELRAGTEAFF.

The chain carries TRBV5-1 and TRBJ1-6; 9 nucleotides match TRBD1. Germline assignment: CDR1 SGHRS and CDR2 YFSETQ. CDR3 length equals 17 residues. V shed 4 bases, J shed 9 bases, and the junction held 14 bases outside the gene matches. The DNA for the CDR3 is TGCGCCAGCAGCAAGGGACAGGGCGTACGTGTCGGTTCACCCCTCCACTTT. As protein: CASSKGQGVRVGSPLHF.

This sequence joins TRBV27 and TRBJ1-5; the match to TRBD1 covers 9 bases. The CDR3 runs 15 residues. With V trimmed by 4 bases and J by 8 bases, 9 bases remained unmatched. The germline V gene encodes CDR1 MNHEY and CDR2 SMNVEV (reference sequence). CDR3 residues: CASSSGTGRFKPQHF. CDR3 sequence (DNA): TGTGCCAGCAGTTCCGGGACAGGGAGATTTAAGCCCCAGCATTTT.

CDR3 region: CASSFYRPSSYGYTF. CDR3 in DNA: TGTGCCAGCAGCTTCTACAGGCCCTCATCCTATGGCTACACCTTC. The genes are TRBV5-6 and TRBJ1-2; maybe TRBD1 (5 bases). V shed 2 bases and J shed 4 bases, with 15 bases lying between them. The CDR3 totals 15 residues. In germline, CDR1 is SGHDT, CDR2 YYEEEE.

The genes are TRBV5-5 and TRBJ2-7, with D perhaps matching TRBD1 (5 bases). From germline, CDR1 is SGHKS and CDR2 YYEKEE (reference sequence). V shed 3 bases and J shed 3 bases, with 16 bases lying between them. The CDR3 totals 15 residues. CDR3 coding DNA: TGTGCCAGCAGCTACCGACAGTTTTTTCTCTACGAGCAGTACTTC. This codes for CASSYRQFFLYEQYF.

The chain combines TRBV7-2 with TRBJ1-2, with 8 bases matching TRBD1. The CDR3 loop spans 18 amino acids. V lost 2 bases to trimming and J lost 6 bases; unmatched junction nucleotides: 17. Looked up from germline, CDR1 is SGHTA and CDR2 is FQGNSA. In DNA form, the CDR3 reads TGTGCCAGCAGCTTAATTTCCCCGCCGGGTAGGACAGGGAATGGCTACACCTTC. It translates to CASSLISPPGRTGNGYTF.

The rearrangement uses TRBV7-9 and TRBJ1-2; D remains ambiguous. The CDR3 runs to 12 residues. The ends were cut back, 4 bases at V and 4 bases at J, with 7 bases in the middle. CDR1 SEHNR and CDR2 FQNEAQ come from the germline V gene (reference sequence). Written as DNA, the CDR3 is TGTGCCAGCAGCTCCCTCCCCTATGGCTACACCTTC. This gives the protein CASSSLPYGYTF.

V gene TRBV11-3 combines with J gene TRBJ1-1; 9 bases align to TRBD1. The CDR3 consists of 17 residues. V lost 5 bases, J lost 2 bases, and 12 bases stayed unmatched. Germline CDR1 SGHNT, CDR2 YENEEA. The CDR3 DNA reads TGTGCCAGCAGCCGAAGGGGCACAGGGGGCAGTAACACTGAAGCTTTCTTT. As protein: CASSRRGTGGSNTEAFF.

A note on this clone: Within the sample, other DNA sequences also encode this same CDR3. The chain joins TRBV5-6 to TRBJ1-1, with 8 bases aligning to TRBD1. Trimming removed 2 bases from V and 0 bases from J; junction bases left unmatched: 3. Germline CDR1 and CDR2: SGHDT and YYEEEE. CDR3 size: 15 residues. DNA of the CDR3: TGTGCCAGCAGCTTAAGACAGGGGTTGAACACTGAAGCTTTCTTT. Translation gives CASSLRQGLNTEAFF.

This chain connects TRBV10-3 to TRBJ2-3; D is unresolved. CDR3 length equals 15 residues. Trimming cost V 1 base and J 0 bases, with 8 bases left between them. Germline CDR1 and CDR2: ENHRY and SYGVKD. The CDR3 sequence is CAISELILSTDTQYF. The DNA of the CDR3 is TGTGCCATCAGTGAGTTAATTCTTAGCACAGATACGCAGTATTTT.

The chain joins TRBV10-2 to TRBJ1-1; D gene uncertain. The V end lost 7 bases, the J end lost 4 bases, and 16 bases lay between the germline ends. CDR1 and CDR2 (germline): WSHSY, SAAADI. This CDR3 spans 14 amino acids. The CDR3: CASNTRDWRTEAFF. The CDR3 DNA is TGCGCCAGCAACACACGCGACTGGCGCACTGAAGCTTTCTTT.

The rearrangement uses TRBV2 and TRBJ1-2; D unresolved. Per germline, CDR1 SNHLY and CDR2 FYNNEI. V was shortened by 3 bases and J by 0 bases, with 11 bases between the two germline ends. The CDR3 is 15 amino acids. DNA of the CDR3: TGTGCCAGCAGTGATGGATACAGACCTAACTATGGCTACACCTTC. Its protein is CASSDGYRPNYGYTF.

The chain combines TRBV28 with TRBJ1-1, with 7 bases identical to TRBD1. Germline assignment: CDR1 MDHEN and CDR2 SYDVKM. This CDR3 spans 16 amino acids. J was trimmed by 3 bases and V by 6 bases; bases with no gene match: 13. Here the CDR3 DNA reads TGTGCCAGCAGCACCATCATCAACAGGGGCGACACTGAAGCTTTCTTT. This translates into CASSTIINRGDTEAFF.